This T cell receptor (beta chain) was sequenced in a study of PD-1 blockade in classical Hodgkin lymphoma. TCRdb's table, derived via immunoSEQ multiplex PCR, lists solely in-frame clones and lacks some. The sample lists about 45,000 clones; about 65% were seen once. Study results and limitations: It was CD4+ TCR diversity, not CD8+, that rose significantly by C4D1.

The CDR3 totals 18 residues. V shed 4 bases and J 0 bases; nucleotides not matched to a gene: 15. CDR1 and CDR2 (germline): SGHKS, YYEKEE (reference sequence). The table lists this clone with a count of one. The antigen remains unidentified. In every patient, relapse followed autologous stem cell transplantation, while exposure to brentuximab vedotin differed. The TCR comes from a human donor with classical Hodgkin lymphoma. Sequencing was performed on peripheral blood mononuclear cells (PBMCs), taken before the second cycle of nivolumab. V and J are TRBV5-5 and TRBJ2-7, with 8 bases lining up with TRBD2. The CDR3 DNA sequence: TGTGCCAGCAGCCCGAGGTCGGGGGTAGCGGGACCCTCCTACGAGCAGTACTTC. Its translation is CASSPRSGVAGPSYEQYF.